The source of this TCR beta chain is a study of T cells in Graves' hyperthyroidism and ophthalmopathy. Study as a whole: Upon initial diagnosis and before any treatment, peripheral blood was collected.

General study findings and limits: A model using 13 V-J features told ophthalmopathy apart from stable hyperthyroidism.

Trimming took 7 bases from V and 4 from J, leaving 10 bases between them. Germline values: CDR1 MDHEN, CDR2 SYDVKM. The CDR3 has 12 amino acids. The PBMCs studied were ones that came from about 9.9 ml fresh peripheral blood. This clonotype was seen repeatedly, ten times or more. Its antigen is not identified. The TCR beta CDR3 regions underwent amplification using RNA transcripts as the source. The HTBI primer set drove a first-round RT-PCR of the TCR CDR3. One entry per CDR3 protein results from TCRdb running MiXCR on the multiplex PCR reads. The repertoire holds hundreds of thousands of distinct CDR3 sequences, with about 20% as singletons.

The chain couples TRBV28 to TRBJ1-2; D remains unclear. The origin of this receptor is a man aged 30 to 45 with Graves' ophthalmopathy. The sample was blood. This CDR3 reads CASMRERYGYTF. CDR3 sequence (DNA): TGTGCCAGCATGCGGGAACGCTATGGCTACACCTTC.